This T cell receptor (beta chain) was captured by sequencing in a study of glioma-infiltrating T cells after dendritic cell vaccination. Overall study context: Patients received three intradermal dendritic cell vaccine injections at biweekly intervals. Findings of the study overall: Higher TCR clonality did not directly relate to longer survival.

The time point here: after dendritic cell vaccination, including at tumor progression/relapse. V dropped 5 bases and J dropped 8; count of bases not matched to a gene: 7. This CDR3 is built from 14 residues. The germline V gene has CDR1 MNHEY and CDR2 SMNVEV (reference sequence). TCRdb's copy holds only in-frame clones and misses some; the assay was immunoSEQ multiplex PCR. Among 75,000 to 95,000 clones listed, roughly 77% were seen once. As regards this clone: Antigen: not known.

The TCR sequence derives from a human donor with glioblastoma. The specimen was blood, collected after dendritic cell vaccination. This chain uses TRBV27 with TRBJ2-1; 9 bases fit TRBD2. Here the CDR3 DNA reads TGTGCCAGCAGTACGGGACTAGCTATTCATGAGCAGTTCTTC. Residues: CASSTGLAIHEQFF.